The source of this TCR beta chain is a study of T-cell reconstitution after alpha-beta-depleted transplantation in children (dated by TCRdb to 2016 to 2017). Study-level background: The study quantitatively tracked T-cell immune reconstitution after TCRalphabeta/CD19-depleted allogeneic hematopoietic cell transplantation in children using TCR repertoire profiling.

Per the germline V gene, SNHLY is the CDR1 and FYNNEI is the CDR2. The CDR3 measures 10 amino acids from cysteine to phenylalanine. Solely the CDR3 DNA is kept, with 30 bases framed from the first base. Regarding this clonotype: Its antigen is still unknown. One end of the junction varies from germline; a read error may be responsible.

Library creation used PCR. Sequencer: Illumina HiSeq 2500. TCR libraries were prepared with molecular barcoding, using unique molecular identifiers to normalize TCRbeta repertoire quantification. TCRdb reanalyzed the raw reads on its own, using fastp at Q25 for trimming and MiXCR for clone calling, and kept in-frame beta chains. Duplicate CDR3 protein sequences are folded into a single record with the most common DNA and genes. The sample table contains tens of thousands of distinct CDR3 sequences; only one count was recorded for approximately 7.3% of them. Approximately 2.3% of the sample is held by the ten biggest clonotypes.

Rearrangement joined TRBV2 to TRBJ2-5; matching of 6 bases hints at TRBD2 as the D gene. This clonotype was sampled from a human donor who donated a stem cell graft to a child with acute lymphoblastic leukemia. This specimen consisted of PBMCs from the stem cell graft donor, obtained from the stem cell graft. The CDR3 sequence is CASGGQGPLF. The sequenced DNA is TGTGCCAGCGGAGGGCAGGGTCCCCTCTTC.